This T cell receptor beta chain was found in a study of T cells in Graves' hyperthyroidism and ophthalmopathy. This clonotype has a count of ten or more. Its antigen is undetermined. Germline V gene data show CDR1 as MDHEN and CDR2 as SYDVKM. J lost 2 bases, V lost 5 bases, and 9 bases had no gene match. CDR3 length: 15 amino acids. It was RNA transcripts that yielded the amplified TCR beta CDR3 regions. TCR CDR3 regions were first amplified by RT-PCR with HTBI primers. TCRdb recomputed calls from the multiplex PCR reads with MiXCR, one row per CDR3 protein. Counted here are approximately 320,000 distinct CDR3 sequences, 16% occurring once; the ten biggest clones make up approximately 31%. Study-wide findings and caveats: Ophthalmopathy, which appeared later, was predicted by the model a median approximately 6 months before onset.

The source material was blood. The V gene is TRBV28, the J gene TRBJ2-7, with 7 nucleotides matching TRBD1. The sequence was obtained from a man younger than 40 with Graves' hyperthyroidism. DNA of the CDR3: TGTGCCAGCAGTCCAACCGGACAGGCTCCCTACGAGCAGTACTTC. Protein product: CASSPTGQAPYEQYF.